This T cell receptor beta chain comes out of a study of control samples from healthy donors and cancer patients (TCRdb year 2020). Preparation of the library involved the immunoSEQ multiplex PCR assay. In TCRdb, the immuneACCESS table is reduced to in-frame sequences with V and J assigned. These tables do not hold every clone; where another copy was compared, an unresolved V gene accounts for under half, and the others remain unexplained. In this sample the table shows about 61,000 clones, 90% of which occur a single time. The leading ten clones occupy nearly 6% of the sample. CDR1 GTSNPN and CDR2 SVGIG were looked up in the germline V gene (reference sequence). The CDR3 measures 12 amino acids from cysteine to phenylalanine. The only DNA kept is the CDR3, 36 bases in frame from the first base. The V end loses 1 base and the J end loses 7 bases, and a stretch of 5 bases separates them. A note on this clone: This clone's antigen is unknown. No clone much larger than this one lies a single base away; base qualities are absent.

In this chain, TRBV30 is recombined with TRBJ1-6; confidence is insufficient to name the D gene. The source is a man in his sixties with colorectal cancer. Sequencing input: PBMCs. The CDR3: CAWSAPNSPLHF. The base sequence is TGTGCCTGGAGTGCCCCCAATTCACCCCTCCACTTT.